This paragraph covers one TCR beta chain sequence. The CDR3 contains 17 residues. The ends lost 5 bases at V and 6 bases at J; junction bases unmatched: 12. CDR1 SGDLS and CDR2 YYNGEE come from the germline V gene. The repertoire was sequenced with immunoSEQ multiplex PCR; TCRdb's copy has only in-frame clones and lacks some. In the table there are over 150,000 clones, approximately 90% of which are singletons. These data originate in a study of T cell responses to AZD1222 COVID-19 vaccine. The TCR comes from an adult who received the AZD1222 COVID-19 vaccine. The sequenced sample was peripheral blood, obtained 28 days after the second AZD1222 dose. V is TRBV9 and J is TRBJ2-3, with TRBD2 identical over 13 bases. For the CDR3, the DNA is TGTGCCAGCAGTCGACTAGCGGGAGGCCCCGTGTTGGATACGCAGTATTTT. It encodes CASSRLAGGPVLDTQYF.